A single TCR beta chain is shown here with its context. Its specificity is unknown. TCRdb re-called the reads through MiXCR, storing one row per CDR3 protein. The repertoire consists of approximately 170,000 distinct CDR3 sequences, with 15% to 20% occurring once and the leading ten covering roughly a sixth. The sample originates from a study of T cell repertoires in cytomegalovirus infection. The wider study: Matching HLA type, along with CMV infection, was indicated by public TCR beta signatures. The study's findings and limits: HLA-C-restricted CMV clonotypes gave the most frequent clonotype in two of eight donors.

This CDR3 has 14 residues. Germline CDR1 and CDR2: DFQATT and SNEGSKA (reference sequence). V shed 5 bases and J shed 0 bases, with 13 bases lying between them. The sequenced sample was CD8+ T cells from PBMCs. The receptor's source is a human donor in good health (CMV status not recorded). Some clones in this sample may be carry-over from other donors' samples. This rearrangement joins TRBV20-1 to TRBJ1-2, with a possible D match to TRBD1 (5 bases). This CDR3 is CSAYGTLANYGYTF. The CDR3 nucleotides read TGCAGTGCTTACGGGACGCTCGCTAACTATGGCTACACCTTC.